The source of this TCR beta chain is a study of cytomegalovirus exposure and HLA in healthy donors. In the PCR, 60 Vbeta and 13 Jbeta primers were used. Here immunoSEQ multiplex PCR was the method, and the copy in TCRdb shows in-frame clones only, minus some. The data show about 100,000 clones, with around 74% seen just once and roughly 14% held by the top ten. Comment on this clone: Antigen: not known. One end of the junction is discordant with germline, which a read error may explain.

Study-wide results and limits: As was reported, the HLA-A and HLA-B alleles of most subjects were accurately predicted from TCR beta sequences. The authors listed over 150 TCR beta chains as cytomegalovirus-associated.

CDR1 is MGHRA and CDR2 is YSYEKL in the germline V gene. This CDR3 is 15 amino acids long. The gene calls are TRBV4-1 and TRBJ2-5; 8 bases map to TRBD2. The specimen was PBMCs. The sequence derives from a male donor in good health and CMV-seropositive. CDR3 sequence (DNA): TGTGCCAGCAGCCAAGATCGGGGGGGGCCTGAGACCCAGTACTTC. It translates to CASSQDRGGPETQYF.